The next 6 T cell receptor beta chains were all read from a single sample in a study of cytotoxic CD8 clonotypes in ibrutinib-treated CLL. Assay used: immunoSEQ multiplex PCR; TCRdb lists only in-frame clones, some missing. Counted here are about 26,000 clones, 85% occurring once; the ten biggest clones make up approximately 8%. Sequences were derived from PBMCs, sampled after 24 months of ibrutinib treatment. These receptors all come from a human donor with chronic lymphocytic leukemia.

The J gene is TRBJ1-4, the V gene TRBV27; maybe TRBD1 (5 bases). V dropped 5 bases and J dropped 10 bases, with 11 bases sitting between them. Germline V gene lookup returns CDR1 MNHEY and CDR2 SMNVEV (reference sequence). This CDR3 spans 12 amino acids. The DNA for the CDR3 is TGTGCCAGCAGTCCCCTGAGGGGAAAACTGTTTTTT. The encoded protein is CASSPLRGKLFF.

As for this clone: Other DNA variants within this sample encode the same CDR3. The chain uses TRBV5-1 and TRBJ2-5; 8 nucleotides line up with TRBD1. The J segment lost 5 bases and the V segment lost 0 bases, leaving 6 bases of the junction unmatched. Germline V gives CDR1 SGHRS, CDR2 YFSETQ. The CDR3 has 15 amino acids. CDR3 sequence: CASSLAPGGLETQYF. CDR3 in DNA: TGCGCCAGCAGCTTGGCTCCAGGGGGCTTGGAGACCCAGTACTTC.

J is TRBJ1-6 and V is TRBV4-1; unclear D gene. Germline CDR1 MGHRA, CDR2 YSYEKL. The CDR3 is 17 amino acids. The V and J ends lost 1 base and 0 bases respectively, with 10 bases between them. DNA for the CDR3: TGCGCCAGCAGCCAAGGATACCTGAGCTCCTATAATTCACCCCTCCACTTT. Its translation is CASSQGYLSSYNSPLHF.

The V and J genes are TRBV5-1 and TRBJ1-1; D is possibly TRBD1 (5 bases). The CDR3 runs 14 residues. The ends were cut back, 2 bases at V and 4 bases at J, with 12 bases in the middle. Germline values: CDR1 SGHRS, CDR2 YFSETQ. The CDR3 region is CASSFKDRGTEAFF. As DNA, the CDR3 is TGCGCCAGCAGCTTTAAGGATAGGGGCACTGAAGCTTTCTTT.

This clone has a single count. The gene calls are TRBV5-1 and TRBJ2-7; D may correspond to TRBD1 or TRBD2 (5 bases each). Germline loops: CDR1 SGHRS, CDR2 YFSETQ. This CDR3 is 15 amino acids long. Between the trimmed V and J ends, which lost 3 bases and 6 bases, there was a span of 19 bases. CDR3 bases: TGCGCCAGCAGCTCACAAACCCCTCCCGGGGCCGAGCAGTACTTC. The encoded protein is CASSSQTPPGAEQYF.

The chain has TRBV10-3 and TRBJ1-4, with a weak D call TRBD1 (5 bases). V lost 8 bases and J 3 bases, leaving 19 bases between the germline ends. CDR3 length: 16 residues. CDR1 is ENHRY, CDR2 SYGVKD, per germline. CDR3 nucleotide sequence: TGTGCCATCGCGGGGCCGGAGGGAGCAGCTAATGAAAAACTGTTTTTT. This gives the protein CAIAGPEGAANEKLFF.